A selection of T cell receptor beta chains follows, all from one sample in a study of shared clonotypes between healthy human individuals. Libraries were prepared by immunoSEQ multiplex PCR; TCRdb keeps only in-frame clonotypes and omits some of them. The data contain more than 2 million clones, around 93% of them seen just once; the ten biggest clones take up 1.5% to 2%. Sequencing input: naive CD8+ T cells from PBMCs. These receptors were collected from a man between 18 and 35 years old in good health. Some clones in this sample may be carry-over from other donors' samples. Each CDR3 is given with its conserved first and last residue. Fields, in order: D gene, V gene, J gene, clone size, CDR3 DNA, CDR3 protein. A D gene is named only where the DNA matches it firmly. Where a row states a size, it is once, few, many or the class of an expanded clone; other rows omit it.

d_call: TRBD1; v_call: TRBV4-1; j_call: TRBJ2-7; clone_size: .; cdr3_nt: TGCGCCAGCAGCCACACAGGGGGCCTTTCCTACGAGCAGTACTTC; cdr3_aa: CASSHTGGLSYEQYF
d_call: .; v_call: TRBV6-5; j_call: TRBJ2-1; clone_size: once; cdr3_nt: TGTGCCAGCGAAAGTCCGGTGTACAATGAGCAGTTCTTC; cdr3_aa: CASESPVYNEQFF
d_call: TRBD1; v_call: TRBV27; j_call: TRBJ1-5; clone_size: .; cdr3_nt: TGTGCCAGCAGGACAGGGGCCCAGCCCCAGCATTTT; cdr3_aa: CASRTGAQPQHF
d_call: .; v_call: TRBV2; j_call: TRBJ1-1; clone_size: .; cdr3_nt: TGTGCCAGCAGTGAAGTACTGAACACTGAAGCTTTCTTT; cdr3_aa: CASSEVLNTEAFF
d_call: TRBD1; v_call: TRBV5-6; j_call: TRBJ2-2; clone_size: .; cdr3_nt: TGTGCCAGCAGCTCACCGGGACAGCTGAACACCGGGGAGCTGTTTTTT; cdr3_aa: CASSSPGQLNTGELFF
d_call: TRBD2; v_call: TRBV19; j_call: TRBJ2-7; clone_size: .; cdr3_nt: TGCTTGGAAGCCGGACTAGCGGGAGAGTACGAGCAGTACTTC; cdr3_aa: CLEAGLAGEYEQYF
d_call: .; v_call: TRBV27; j_call: TRBJ2-7; clone_size: .; cdr3_nt: TGTGCCAGCAGTTCGGGTTTATCCGAGCAGTACTTC; cdr3_aa: CASSSGLSEQYF
d_call: .; v_call: TRBV27; j_call: TRBJ1-5; clone_size: .; cdr3_nt: TGTGCCAGCAGTGACACAGGGAGGGGGCCCCAGCATTTT; cdr3_aa: CASSDTGRGPQHF
d_call: TRBD1; v_call: TRBV18; j_call: TRBJ1-2; clone_size: .; cdr3_nt: TGTGCCAGCTCACCGAAAGCCCTCGACAGGGATTCGGGCTACACCTTC; cdr3_aa: CASSPKALDRDSGYTF
d_call: TRBD2; v_call: TRBV28; j_call: TRBJ2-7; clone_size: .; cdr3_nt: TGTGCCAGCAGCACAAGAACTTCTAGCGGTTTCATCTACGAGCAGTACTTC; cdr3_aa: CASSTRTSSGFIYEQYF
d_call: TRBD2; v_call: TRBV25-1; j_call: TRBJ2-1; clone_size: .; cdr3_nt: TGTGCCAGCAGTGTAAAAGCGGGAGCCTACAATGAGCAGTTCTTC; cdr3_aa: CASSVKAGAYNEQFF
d_call: TRBD1; v_call: TRBV19; j_call: TRBJ2-2; clone_size: .; cdr3_nt: TGTGCCAGTAGCCAGGACAGGGAAAACACCGGGGAGCTGTTTTTT; cdr3_aa: CASSQDRENTGELFF
d_call: .; v_call: TRBV7-9; j_call: TRBJ2-1; clone_size: .; cdr3_nt: TGTGCCAGCAGCAGTGGCGGTGAGCAGTTCTTC; cdr3_aa: CASSSGGEQFF
d_call: .; v_call: TRBV7-8; j_call: TRBJ1-2; clone_size: .; cdr3_nt: TGTGCCAGCAGCTCCCCGGTCAGGGGCTATGGCTACACCTTC; cdr3_aa: CASSSPVRGYGYTF
d_call: TRBD1; v_call: TRBV6-1; j_call: TRBJ1-1; clone_size: .; cdr3_nt: TGTGCCAGCAGGGGGTCACAGGGGGCAAATACTGAAGCTTTCTTT; cdr3_aa: CASRGSQGANTEAFF
d_call: .; v_call: TRBV27; j_call: TRBJ2-1; clone_size: .; cdr3_nt: TGTGCCAGCAGTTCCCTCTCCCCGAGCTCCTACAATGAGCAGTTCTTC; cdr3_aa: CASSSLSPSSYNEQFF
d_call: .; v_call: TRBV12-5; j_call: TRBJ2-1; clone_size: once; cdr3_nt: TGTGCTAGTGCCCTTCGGTTGGCGGAAGAGAATGAGCAGTTCTTC; cdr3_aa: CASALRLAEENEQFF
d_call: .; v_call: TRBV13; j_call: TRBJ2-3; clone_size: .; cdr3_nt: TGTGCCAGCAGCTTCGACCAGACTTATACAGATACGCAGTATTTT; cdr3_aa: CASSFDQTYTDTQYF
d_call: .; v_call: TRBV29-1; j_call: TRBJ1-2; clone_size: .; cdr3_nt: TGCAGCGGAAGAGTTAACTATGGCTACACCTTC; cdr3_aa: CSGRVNYGYTF
d_call: .; v_call: TRBV7-7; j_call: TRBJ2-5; clone_size: .; cdr3_nt: TGTGCCAGCAGCTTAGCAGTTTGGGGAACAGGGCGGGAGACCCAGTACTTC; cdr3_aa: CASSLAVWGTGRETQYF
d_call: TRBD2; v_call: TRBV6-4; j_call: TRBJ2-7; clone_size: .; cdr3_nt: TGTGCCAGCATCCGAATAGCGGGCCCCCGGGACGAGCAGTACTTC; cdr3_aa: CASIRIAGPRDEQYF
d_call: .; v_call: TRBV15; j_call: TRBJ2-7; clone_size: .; cdr3_nt: TGTGCCACCAGCAGAACACTCGTCGACTACGAGCAGTACTTC; cdr3_aa: CATSRTLVDYEQYF
d_call: .; v_call: TRBV7-8; j_call: TRBJ1-1; clone_size: .; cdr3_nt: TGTGCCAGCATGGAATTTGAGAACACTGAAGCTTTCTTT; cdr3_aa: CASMEFENTEAFF
d_call: TRBD2; v_call: TRBV7-3; j_call: TRBJ2-7; clone_size: .; cdr3_nt: TGTGCCAGCAGCCCCCTAGCGGGAGAGAACTACGAGCAGTACTTC; cdr3_aa: CASSPLAGENYEQYF
d_call: TRBD2; v_call: TRBV27; j_call: TRBJ2-7; clone_size: .; cdr3_nt: TGTGCCAGCAGTTTATGGACTAGCCCCGTAGAGCAGTACTTC; cdr3_aa: CASSLWTSPVEQYF
d_call: .; v_call: TRBV15; j_call: TRBJ2-5; clone_size: .; cdr3_nt: TGTGCCACCAGCACCGAGGGGGGAGAGACCCAGTACTTC; cdr3_aa: CATSTEGGETQYF
d_call: .; v_call: TRBV28; j_call: TRBJ2-4; clone_size: once; cdr3_nt: TGTGCCAGCACAAGGGACACAGGGTCCGCCAAAAACATTCAGTACTTC; cdr3_aa: CASTRDTGSAKNIQYF
d_call: TRBD2; v_call: TRBV27; j_call: TRBJ2-1; clone_size: .; cdr3_nt: TGTGCCAGCACCTCACGGAGGATAGCGGGAGTCCACAATGAGCAGTTCTTC; cdr3_aa: CASTSRRIAGVHNEQFF
d_call: .; v_call: TRBV7-3; j_call: TRBJ2-7; clone_size: .; cdr3_nt: TGTGCCAGCAGCCCCAACAGGTACGACGAGCAGTACTTC; cdr3_aa: CASSPNRYDEQYF
d_call: .; v_call: TRBV9; j_call: TRBJ2-1; clone_size: .; cdr3_nt: TGTGCCAGCAGCCCCCCGTGGGGAGATAAGAGGAATGAGCAGTTCTTC; cdr3_aa: CASSPPWGDKRNEQFF
d_call: .; v_call: TRBV11-2; j_call: TRBJ2-5; clone_size: .; cdr3_nt: TGTGCCAGCAGCCGGGCCCTAGGGGTCCTCGAGACCCAGTACTTC; cdr3_aa: CASSRALGVLETQYF
d_call: TRBD1; v_call: TRBV6-5; j_call: TRBJ2-1; clone_size: .; cdr3_nt: TGTGCCAGCAGGGCTGGGACAGGCCTTTGGGTGGAGCAGTTCTTC; cdr3_aa: CASRAGTGLWVEQFF
d_call: .; v_call: TRBV5-1; j_call: TRBJ2-1; clone_size: .; cdr3_nt: TGCGCCAGCACCCCGGACAGAAACTACAATGAGCAGTTCTTC; cdr3_aa: CASTPDRNYNEQFF
d_call: TRBD1; v_call: TRBV7-2; j_call: TRBJ2-5; clone_size: .; cdr3_nt: TGTGCCAGCAGCTTACGCCCTGGACAGGCCCCGAGGGAGACCCAGTACTTC; cdr3_aa: CASSLRPGQAPRETQYF
d_call: .; v_call: TRBV13; j_call: TRBJ1-1; clone_size: .; cdr3_nt: TGTGCCAGCAGCCCCCGGGGGAGCACTGAAGCTTTCTTT; cdr3_aa: CASSPRGSTEAFF
d_call: TRBD2; v_call: TRBV28; j_call: TRBJ2-3; clone_size: .; cdr3_nt: TGTGCCAGCAGTTTATATGGGGGGGCAGATACGCAGTATTTT; cdr3_aa: CASSLYGGADTQYF
d_call: TRBD2; v_call: TRBV4-1; j_call: TRBJ2-1; clone_size: .; cdr3_nt: TGCGCCAGCAGCCCTAGGACTAGCGATGAGCAGTTCTTC; cdr3_aa: CASSPRTSDEQFF
d_call: .; v_call: TRBV28; j_call: TRBJ1-1; clone_size: once; cdr3_nt: TGTGCCAGCAGTCACCGGACGTGGAGTTTACCCACTGAAGCTTTCTTT; cdr3_aa: CASSHRTWSLPTEAFF
d_call: .; v_call: TRBV19; j_call: TRBJ2-7; clone_size: .; cdr3_nt: TGTGCCAGTAGTATGAGGGGGGTGTTGAATGAGCAGTACTTC; cdr3_aa: CASSMRGVLNEQYF
d_call: TRBD2; v_call: TRBV7-8; j_call: TRBJ2-1; clone_size: .; cdr3_nt: TGTGCCAGCAGCCCCGGACTAGCGGGATCCCATGAGCAGTTCTTC; cdr3_aa: CASSPGLAGSHEQFF